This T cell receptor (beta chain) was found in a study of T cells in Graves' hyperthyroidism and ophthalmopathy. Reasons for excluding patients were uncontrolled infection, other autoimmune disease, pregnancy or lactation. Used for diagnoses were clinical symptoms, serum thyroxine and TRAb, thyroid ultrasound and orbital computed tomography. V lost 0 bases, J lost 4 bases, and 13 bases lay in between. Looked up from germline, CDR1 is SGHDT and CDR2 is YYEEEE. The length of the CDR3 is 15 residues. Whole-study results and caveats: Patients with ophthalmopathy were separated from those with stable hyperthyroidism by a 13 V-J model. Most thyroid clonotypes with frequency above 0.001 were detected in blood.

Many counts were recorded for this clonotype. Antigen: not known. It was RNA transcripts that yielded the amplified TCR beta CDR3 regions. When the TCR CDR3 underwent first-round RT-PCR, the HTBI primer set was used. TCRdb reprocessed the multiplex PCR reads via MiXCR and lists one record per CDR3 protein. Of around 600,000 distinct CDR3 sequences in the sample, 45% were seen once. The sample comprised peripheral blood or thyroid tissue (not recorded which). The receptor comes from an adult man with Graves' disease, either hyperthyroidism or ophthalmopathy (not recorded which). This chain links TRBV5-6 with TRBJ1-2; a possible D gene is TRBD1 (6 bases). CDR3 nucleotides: TGTGCCAGCAGCTTGGAGCTGGGCAGGGGCTATGGCTACACCTTC. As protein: CASSLELGRGYGYTF. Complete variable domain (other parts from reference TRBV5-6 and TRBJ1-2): DAGVTQSPTHLIKTRGQQVTLRCSPKSGHDTVSWYQQALGQGPQFIFQYYEEEERQRGNFPDRFSGHQFPNYSSELNVNALLLGDSALYLCASSLELGRGYGYTFGSGTRLTVV.